Listed below are T cell receptor beta chains from one sample, sequenced in a study of blood T cells in healthy people across ages. TCRdb processed the 5' RACE reads anew with MiXCR; each CDR3 protein has one entry. The sample consists of 800,000 to 950,000 distinct CDR3 sequences, 25% to 35% of them appearing once. This sample also belongs to another study, concerning T cells of mothers and their children.

Sequencing input: blood. The receptors were sampled from a woman between 35 and 50 years old in good health. CDR3s include the opening cysteine and the closing phenylalanine or tryptophan. Fields, in order: J gene, clone size, D gene, V gene, CDR3 DNA, CDR3 protein. The D gene is left open where the match is weak. Only some rows state a clone size, as once, few, many or a class for expanded clones.

TRBJ1-5 . TRBD1 TRBV25-1 TGTGCCAGCAGTCCATCAGGGGGGGGCAGGGGCAATCAGCCCCAGCATTTT CASSPSGGGRGNQPQHF
TRBJ2-7 many TRBD2 TRBV12-3/TRBV12-4 TGTGCCAGCACCCGAGGGGGGACTAGCAACGAGCAGTACTTC CASTRGGTSNEQYF
TRBJ1-3 many . TRBV12-3/TRBV12-4 TGTGCCAGCAGTCCTACGGACGGCTCTGGAAACACCATATATTTT CASSPTDGSGNTIYF
TRBJ1-1 . TRBD1 TRBV5-5 TGTGCCAGCAGCTCACAGGGGGGAAGGGCTGAAGCTTTCTTT CASSSQGGRAEAFF
TRBJ2-7 few TRBD2 TRBV4-1 TGCGCCAGCAGCCAAGGACCAGCGGGGGGGATCTACGAGCAGTACTTC CASSQGPAGGIYEQYF
TRBJ2-5 many TRBD1 TRBV7-9 TGTGCCAGCAGCTTTGGAGACAGGGGGACTCAAGAGACCCAGTACTTC CASSFGDRGTQETQYF
TRBJ2-7 few . TRBV14 TGTGCCAGCAGCCAAAATGACCCTTACGAGCAGTACTTC CASSQNDPYEQYF
TRBJ2-1 many TRBD2 TRBV11-3 TGTGCCAGCAGCTTAAGCGGGGGGGGCCACAATGAGCAGTTCTTC CASSLSGGGHNEQFF
TRBJ2-7 once TRBD2 TRBV30 TGTGCCTGGACCGGGACTATCTCCTCCGAGCAGTACTTC CAWTGTISSEQYF
TRBJ2-1 few . TRBV5-1 TGCGCCAGCAGCTACGACCCGGGGGAGCAGTTCTTC CASSYDPGEQFF
TRBJ2-1 . . TRBV12-3/TRBV12-4 TGTGCCAGCTCCACTTCGGGCAATGAGCAGTTCTTC CASSTSGNEQFF
TRBJ2-1 few TRBD2 TRBV6-1 TGTGCCAGCACTCCCTCGGGGGGTAGCGGGGTAGGCGAGCAGTTCTTC CASTPSGGSGVGEQFF
TRBJ1-1 few . TRBV3-1 TGTGCCAGCAGCCAATTGAGGGAGGGAGCTTTCTTT CASSQLREGAFF
TRBJ1-1 . . TRBV27 TGTGCCAGCAGTTTTATTTGGACGAGCTCGAACACTGAAGCTTTCTTT CASSFIWTSSNTEAFF
TRBJ1-2 . . TRBV12-3/TRBV12-4 TGTGCCAGCAGTCCTGAGACGAACTATGGCCACACCTTC CASSPETNYGHTF
TRBJ1-4 . . TRBV7-2 TGTGCCAGCAGCTTAGATTCGCGTGTTGGCGGAAAACTGTTTTTT CASSLDSRVGGKLFF
TRBJ1-4 . . TRBV7-8 TGTGCCAGCAGCTTAGGGGGGCGTTGGGCTAATGAAAAACTGTTTTTT CASSLGGRWANEKLFF
TRBJ1-5 . . TRBV12-3/TRBV12-4 TGTGCCAGCAGTTTGGGGGGGACCCTCCAAGGACAGCCCCAGCATTTT CASSLGGTLQGQPQHF
TRBJ2-2 . TRBD1 TRBV25-1 TGTGCCAACAGGGGGAAGGTGGAGGCCTCCGGGGAGCTGTTTTTT CANRGKVEASGELFF
TRBJ1-2 . . TRBV27 TGTGCCAGCAGTCCTGGCGGGGACCCTTGGGGTGGCTACACCTTC CASSPGGDPWGGYTF
TRBJ2-7 many TRBD1 TRBV7-2 TGTGCCAGCAGCTCGACAGGGACCGAGCAGTACTTC CASSSTGTEQYF
TRBJ2-7 few . TRBV19 TGTGCCAGTTCTAGAGACCAGGGGTTCTCCTACGAGCAGTACTTC CASSRDQGFSYEQYF
TRBJ2-3 few TRBD2 TRBV20-1 TGCAGTGCTCAAACCGGGACTAGCGGGGGGGATACGCAGTATTTT CSAQTGTSGGDTQYF
TRBJ1-2 . . TRBV12-3/TRBV12-4 TGTGCCAGCAGCCCTCAAGGGCATGGCTATGGCTACACTTTC CASSPQGHGYGYTF
TRBJ2-7 few . TRBV5-1 TGCGCCAGCAGCTTGCCCGGGTCGACGGGCGAGCAGTACTTC CASSLPGSTGEQYF
TRBJ1-4 . . TRBV29-1 TGCAGCGTTGGGGGATCAGGGAAAAGTAATGAAACACTGTTTTTT CSVGGSGKSNETLFF
TRBJ1-5 few . TRBV7-2 TGTGCCAGCAGCTTAGAGGTTTTAGGGCGAGGGCCCCAGCATTTT CASSLEVLGRGPQHF
TRBJ2-1 many . TRBV5-1 TGCGCCAGCAGCTTGGCCGAAGTCAGGGGCATGAATGAGCAGTTCTTC CASSLAEVRGMNEQFF
TRBJ1-1 few TRBD1 TRBV7-9 TGTGCCAGCACCCACTTAACCGGGACAGGTCGGACTGAAGCTTTCTTT CASTHLTGTGRTEAFF
TRBJ1-1 few . TRBV7-2 TGTGCCAGCAGCTTAGGTGTGTTCACTGAAGCTTTCTTT CASSLGVFTEAFF